These 27 T cell receptor beta chains were all obtained from the same sample, sequenced in a study of tumor-infiltrating lymphocytes in localized non-small cell lung cancer. Produced via immunoSEQ multiplex PCR; TCRdb's table is partial and in-frame only. The data contain nearly 9,500 clones, around 77% of them seen just once; the ten biggest clones take up 15% to 20%. Sequencing was performed on uninvolved lung tissue not adjacent to the tumor. These receptors all come from a human donor with non-small cell lung cancer.

This clone has just one count. The rearrangement uses TRBV6-1 and TRBJ1-4; D not resolved. This CDR3 contains 14 residues. Germline CDR1 reads MNHNS; CDR2 reads SASEGT. The V and J ends lost 4 bases and 0 bases respectively, with 6 bases between them. CDR3 nucleotide sequence: TGTGCCAGCAGTGCCTCATCAACTAATGAAAAACTGTTTTTT. This encodes CASSASSTNEKLFF.

The chain joins TRBV5-1 to TRBJ2-7, with 7 positions matching TRBD2. The CDR3 sequence is 15 residues long. V lost 4 bases to trimming and J lost 1 base; unmatched junction nucleotides: 8. Germline-derived CDR1 and CDR2 are SGHRS and YFSETQ. CDR3 residues: CASSGEGSLSYEQYF. The CDR3 DNA follows: TGCGCCAGCAGCGGGGAGGGTTCCCTGTCCTACGAGCAGTACTTC.

The chain links TRBV5-1 to TRBJ1-1, with a weak D call TRBD1 (5 bases). Germline V gene lookup returns CDR1 SGHRS and CDR2 YFSETQ. V lost 3 bases, J lost 1 base, and 10 bases lay in between. The CDR3 is 14 residues long. The CDR3 nucleotides read TGCGCCAGCAGCTACGACAGCAGGAACACTGAAGCTTTCTTT. As protein: CASSYDSRNTEAFF.

The chain carries TRBV28 and TRBJ1-3; TRBD1 is a possible D gene (6 bases). The V and J ends lost 5 bases and 7 bases respectively, with 15 bases between them. The CDR3 has 14 amino acids. Germline V gives CDR1 MDHEN, CDR2 SYDVKM. The CDR3 sequence: CASSLDRQGNTIYF. CDR3 nucleotide sequence: TGTGCCAGCAGTCTAGACAGGCAGGGGAACACCATATATTTT.

The chain couples TRBV2 to TRBJ2-5, with D perhaps matching TRBD1 (6 bases). Between the trimmed V and J ends, which lost 5 bases and 4 bases, there was a span of 14 bases. This CDR3 region has 14 residues. Germline V gene data show CDR1 as SNHLY and CDR2 as FYNNEI. For the CDR3, the DNA is TGTGCCAGCAGTCTAGACAGGAGGCCAGAGACCCAGTACTTC. Translation: CASSLDRRPETQYF.

The V gene is TRBV25-1, the J gene TRBJ2-7; D is uncertain. There are 12 residues in the CDR3. V was pared by 2 bases and J by 4 bases, with 6 bases between. Germline CDR1 and CDR2: MGHDK and SYGVNS. The DNA for the CDR3 is TGTGCCAGCAGTGAAGGTGGGTACGAGCAGTACTTC. It yields the protein CASSEGGYEQYF.

This chain connects TRBV7-8 to TRBJ2-1; 7 bases agree with TRBD2. The CDR3 spans 14 residues. The ends lost 2 bases at V and 8 bases at J; junction bases unmatched: 6. Looked up from germline, CDR1 is SGHVS and CDR2 is FQNEAQ. The CDR3 spells CASSLNELADEQFF. The CDR3 coding sequence is TGTGCCAGCAGCTTAAACGAGCTAGCGGATGAGCAGTTCTTC.

This clone was detected a few times. The chain joins TRBV5-6 to TRBJ2-2; TRBD1 matches at 8 bases. Losses at the gene ends were 2 bases for V and 4 bases for J; bases not matched to a gene: 4. The V gene's germline CDR1 is SGHDT and CDR2 YYEEEE. The CDR3 consists of 15 residues. The CDR3 sequence: CASSLQGELTGELFF. Here the CDR3 DNA reads TGTGCCAGCAGCTTACAGGGGGAACTCACCGGGGAGCTGTTTTTT.

V usage is TRBV11-3 and J usage is TRBJ1-2; the D gene is possibly TRBD1 (6 bases). Deletions cut 4 bases from V and 6 bases from J, with 18 bases between. Germline V lookup: CDR1 SGHNT, CDR2 YENEEA. The CDR3 is 15 amino acids. CDR3 in amino acids: CASSSQALTGDGYTF. Here the CDR3 DNA reads TGTGCCAGCAGCTCCCAAGCTTTGACAGGAGATGGCTACACCTTC.

This clone has just one count. This rearrangement joins TRBV30 to TRBJ1-2; the D gene is possibly TRBD1 (5 bases). This CDR3 region has 10 residues. Germline CDR1 reads GTSNPN; CDR2 reads SVGIG (reference sequence). The CDR3 DNA sequence: TGTGTGGGAGGGGACTATGGCTACACCTTC. Residues: CVGGDYGYTF.

The gene calls are TRBV5-4 and TRBJ1-1; D remains unclear. CDR1 is SGHNT, CDR2 YYREEE, per germline (reference sequence). Trimming took off 4 bases at V and 4 bases at J, with 14 bases between the two ends. This CDR3 spans 14 amino acids. CDR3 residues: CASSPDWGSTEAFF. In DNA form, the CDR3 reads TGTGCCAGCAGCCCGGATTGGGGTTCCACTGAAGCTTTCTTT.

In nucleotides, the CDR3 is TGTGCCAGTAGTTTGGACAGGGGGCTGGATGAGCAGTTCTTC. Translating it yields CASSLDRGLDEQFF. The rearrangement uses TRBV19 and TRBJ2-1, with 11 bases fitting TRBD1. J was trimmed by 8 bases and V by 5 bases; bases with no gene match: 5. Germline CDR1 and CDR2: LNHDA and SQIVND (reference sequence). The CDR3 is made up of 14 amino acids.

This clone was counted a few times. The rearrangement uses TRBV5-4 and TRBJ1-2, with a weak D call TRBD1 (6 bases). The V end lost 4 bases, the J end lost 8 bases, and 21 bases lay between the germline ends. Germline V gene data show CDR1 as SGHNT and CDR2 as YYREEE (reference sequence). The CDR3 is made up of 15 amino acids. Written as DNA, the CDR3 is TGTGCCAGCAGCCAAGTAGAACAGGGAGAACTCGGCTACACCTTC. Translated, it gives CASSQVEQGELGYTF. Based on the CDR3 plus reference TRBV5-4 and TRBJ1-2, the full variable domain is ETGVTQSPTHLIKTRGQQVTLRCSSQSGHNTVSWYQQALGQGPQFIFQYYREEENGRGNFPPRFSGLQFPNYSSELNVNALELDDSALYLCASSQVEQGELGYTFGSGTRLTVV.

The chain links TRBV7-9 to TRBJ2-3; D gene uncertain. The germline gives CDR1 SEHNR, CDR2 FQNEAQ (reference sequence). This CDR3 is built from 13 residues. Trimming stripped 5 bases from V and 4 bases from J, with 10 bases between. CDR3 amino acids: CASSPWKADTQYF. As DNA, the CDR3 is TGTGCCAGCAGCCCCTGGAAAGCAGATACGCAGTATTTT.

This clone turned up a few times. The chain couples TRBV6-1 to TRBJ2-7; 7 bases are shared with TRBD1. The CDR3 length is 13 residues. Germline CDR1 reads MNHNS; CDR2 reads SASEGT. Losses at the gene ends were 6 bases for V and 1 base for J; bases not matched to a gene: 3. CDR3 sequence (DNA): TGTGCCAGCAGGGGACAGCTATCCTACGAGCAGTACTTC. Protein product: CASRGQLSYEQYF.

There are a few counts of this clone. This chain links TRBV5-1 with TRBJ2-1, with D perhaps matching TRBD1 (6 bases). V gave up 8 bases and J gave up 0 bases, with 15 bases separating them. The CDR3 is 15 amino acids. The germline V gene has CDR1 SGHRS and CDR2 YFSETQ. As DNA, the CDR3 is TGCGCCAGTAGCGACAGGCCGAGCTCCTACAATGAGCAGTTCTTC. It translates to CASSDRPSSYNEQFF.

V is TRBV6-1 and J is TRBJ2-7; weak D call: TRBD1 (5 bases). The CDR3 covers 15 residues. Germline CDR1 MNHNS, CDR2 SASEGT. V was cut by 2 bases and J by 6 bases, with 17 bases left in between. The chain's CDR3 is CASSEQQGAFFEQYF. CDR3 bases: TGTGCCAGCAGTGAACAACAAGGGGCCTTTTTCGAGCAGTACTTC.

This chain links TRBV6-6 with TRBJ1-2; D possibly corresponds to TRBD1 (5 bases). Germline V gene sequence: CDR1 MNHNY, CDR2 SVGAGI (reference sequence). CDR3 length: 15 residues. Trimming cost V 6 bases and J 6 bases, with 20 bases left between them. CDR3 protein: CASSSLLGGGHGYTF. CDR3 coding DNA: TGTGCCAGCAGCTCCCTCTTGGGGGGTGGACATGGCTACACCTTC.

The gene calls are TRBV7-2 and TRBJ1-2; D is undetermined. Germline V lookup: CDR1 SGHTA, CDR2 FQGNSA. V lost 3 bases and J 2 bases, leaving 13 bases between the germline ends. The CDR3 length is 15 residues. The CDR3 region has the DNA TGTGCCAGCAGCTTTAGAGGGAGTGGGAACTATGGCTACACCTTC. This codes for CASSFRGSGNYGYTF.

The V gene is TRBV2, the J gene TRBJ2-1; D not resolved. Trimming stripped 5 bases from V and 6 bases from J, with 11 bases between. The CDR3 sequence is 13 residues long. Germline V lookup: CDR1 SNHLY, CDR2 FYNNEI. In DNA, the CDR3 is TGTGCCAGCAGTCCAAGCCTCTCCAATGAGCAGTTCTTC. As protein: CASSPSLSNEQFF.

The V and J genes are TRBV7-9 and TRBJ1-1; D ambiguous. Looked up from germline, CDR1 is SEHNR and CDR2 is FQNEAQ (reference sequence). This CDR3 has 13 amino acids. V gave up 5 bases and J gave up 3 bases, with 10 bases separating them. In DNA form, the CDR3 reads TGTGCCAGCAGCCCGTCCCGGGACACTGAAGCTTTCTTT. Translation: CASSPSRDTEAFF.

This rearrangement joins TRBV2 to TRBJ2-7, with TRBD2 as a possible D gene (6 bases). The V end lost 4 bases, the J end lost 4 bases, and 17 bases lay between the germline ends. Germline V gene sequence: CDR1 SNHLY, CDR2 FYNNEI. The CDR3 extends over 15 amino acids. The CDR3 DNA follows: TGTGCCAGCAGTGTCGGGCGGGGTGTGAGGTACGAGCAGTACTTC. This sequence encodes CASSVGRGVRYEQYF.

This clone turned up a few times. The rearrangement joins TRBV11-3 to TRBJ1-6; no firm D call. The germline V and J ends were trimmed by 3 bases and 7 bases, with 10 bases remaining between them. The germline V gene has CDR1 SGHNT and CDR2 YENEEA. The length of the CDR3 is 14 residues. In nucleotides, the CDR3 is TGTGCCAGCAGCTTGTGGGGAGGGAATTCACCCCTCCACTTT. This translates into CASSLWGGNSPLHF.

V gene TRBV5-1 combines with J gene TRBJ1-2; D may be TRBD1 (5 bases). CDR3 length: 13 amino acids. The V end was cut by 5 bases, the J end by 5 bases, with 13 bases between. CDR1 is SGHRS and CDR2 is YFSETQ in the germline V gene. As DNA, the CDR3 is TGCGCCAGCAGGGAAGGGACGGAGTATGGCTACACCTTC. Its protein product is CASREGTEYGYTF.

The rearrangement uses TRBV5-1 and TRBJ1-6, with D uncertain. Germline values: CDR1 SGHRS, CDR2 YFSETQ. This CDR3 is built from 13 residues. V was clipped by 5 bases and J by 3 bases, with 6 bases between them. CDR3 protein: CASRALYNSPLHF. Here the CDR3 DNA reads TGCGCCAGCAGGGCTCTCTATAATTCACCCCTCCACTTT.

This sequence joins TRBV19 and TRBJ2-5; no reliable D call. The germline gives CDR1 LNHDA, CDR2 SQIVND (reference sequence). This CDR3 has 16 residues. V lost 4 bases and J 2 bases, leaving 17 bases between the germline ends. CDR3 residues: CASSRPVRVQQETQYF. CDR3 nucleotide sequence: TGTGCCAGTAGTAGGCCGGTCCGCGTACAGCAAGAGACCCAGTACTTC.

The V and J genes are TRBV7-9 and TRBJ2-7, with 7 bases aligning to TRBD1. Per the germline V gene, CDR1 is SEHNR and CDR2 is FQNEAQ (reference sequence). CDR3 size: 14 residues. V trimming: 3 bases; J trimming: 2 bases; junction bases outside the gene matches: 4. CDR3 loop: CASSLRQGTYEQYF. Here the CDR3 DNA reads TGTGCCAGCAGCTTGCGACAGGGAACCTACGAGCAGTACTTC.